This T cell receptor (beta chain) derives from a study of cytotoxic CD8 clonotypes in ibrutinib-treated CLL. Whole-study context: Mean per-sample yields comprised roughly 260,000 productive templates and around 92,000 productive rearrangements.

Findings of the study overall: Baseline clonality, above age-matched healthy donor levels, tracked circulating CD8+ T-cell counts.

Assay used: immunoSEQ multiplex PCR; TCRdb lists only in-frame clones, some missing. The profile shows roughly 250,000 clones, under 75% of them singletons. Remarks on this clone: Its target is not known.

The CDR3 spans 14 residues. The V gene's germline CDR1 is SQVTM and CDR2 ANQGSEA. V shed 0 bases, J shed 10 bases, and the junction held 12 bases outside the gene matches. Sequenced material: PBMCs, taken after 24 months of ibrutinib treatment. This chain uses TRBV29-1 with TRBJ2-7, with 7 bases fitting TRBD1. The source is a human donor with chronic lymphocytic leukemia. In DNA form, the CDR3 reads TGCAGCGTTGAAGATGGGCAGGGGGAATATTTTCAGTACTTC. It is translated as CSVEDGQGEYFQYF.